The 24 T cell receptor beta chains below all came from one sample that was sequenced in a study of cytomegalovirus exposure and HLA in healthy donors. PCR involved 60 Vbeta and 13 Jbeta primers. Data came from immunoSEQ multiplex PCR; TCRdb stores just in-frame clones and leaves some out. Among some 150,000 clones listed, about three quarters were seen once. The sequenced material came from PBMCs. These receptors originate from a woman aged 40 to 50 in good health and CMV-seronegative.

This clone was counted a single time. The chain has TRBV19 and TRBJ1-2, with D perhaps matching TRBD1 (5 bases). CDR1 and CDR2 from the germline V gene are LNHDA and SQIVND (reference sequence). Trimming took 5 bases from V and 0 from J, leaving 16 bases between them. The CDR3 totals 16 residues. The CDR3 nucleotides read TGTGCCAGTAGTCCCCAAGACAGCCTATCTAACTATGGCTACACCTTC. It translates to CASSPQDSLSNYGYTF.

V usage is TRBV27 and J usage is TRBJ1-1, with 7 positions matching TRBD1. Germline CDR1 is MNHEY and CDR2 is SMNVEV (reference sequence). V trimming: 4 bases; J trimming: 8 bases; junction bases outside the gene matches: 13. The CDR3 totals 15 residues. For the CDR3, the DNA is TGTGCCAGCAGTTACGCTGGCAGGGGGAACAAGGAAGCTTTCTTT. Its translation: CASSYAGRGNKEAFF.

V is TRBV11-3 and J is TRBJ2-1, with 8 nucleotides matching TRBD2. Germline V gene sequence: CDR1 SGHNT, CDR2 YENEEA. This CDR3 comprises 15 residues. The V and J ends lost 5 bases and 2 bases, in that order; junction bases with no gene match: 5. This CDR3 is CASSATSGPYNEQFF. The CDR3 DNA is TGTGCCAGCAGCGCCACTAGCGGCCCCTACAATGAGCAGTTCTTC.

The chain's CDR3 is CASSLGPLREQYF. The CDR3 nucleotides read TGTGCCAGCAGCCTAGGTCCTTTGCGGGAGCAGTACTTC. J is TRBJ2-7 and V is TRBV7-8; D remains unclear. Germline lookup yields CDR1 SGHVS and CDR2 FQNEAQ. The V and J ends lost 5 bases and 7 bases respectively, with 15 bases between them. The CDR3 contains 13 residues.

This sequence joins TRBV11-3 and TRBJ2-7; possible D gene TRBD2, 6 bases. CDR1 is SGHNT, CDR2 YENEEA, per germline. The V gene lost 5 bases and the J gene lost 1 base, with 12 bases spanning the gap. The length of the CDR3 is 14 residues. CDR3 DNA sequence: TGTGCCAGCAGCCCTGGGACTCCGTCCTACGAGCAGTACTTC. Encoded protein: CASSPGTPSYEQYF.

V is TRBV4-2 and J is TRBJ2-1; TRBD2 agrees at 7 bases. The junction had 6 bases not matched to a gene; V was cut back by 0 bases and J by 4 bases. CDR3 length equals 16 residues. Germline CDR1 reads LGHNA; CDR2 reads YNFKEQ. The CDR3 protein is CASSQDRDYLYNEQFF. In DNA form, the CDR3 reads TGTGCCAGCAGCCAAGATCGGGACTACCTTTACAATGAGCAGTTCTTC.

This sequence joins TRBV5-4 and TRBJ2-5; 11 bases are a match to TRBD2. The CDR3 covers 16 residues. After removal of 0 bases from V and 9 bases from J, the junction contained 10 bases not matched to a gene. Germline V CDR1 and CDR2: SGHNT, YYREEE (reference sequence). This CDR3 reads CASSLGGVGLADPQYF. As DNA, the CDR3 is TGTGCCAGCAGCTTGGGGGGCGTGGGACTAGCGGACCCCCAGTACTTC.

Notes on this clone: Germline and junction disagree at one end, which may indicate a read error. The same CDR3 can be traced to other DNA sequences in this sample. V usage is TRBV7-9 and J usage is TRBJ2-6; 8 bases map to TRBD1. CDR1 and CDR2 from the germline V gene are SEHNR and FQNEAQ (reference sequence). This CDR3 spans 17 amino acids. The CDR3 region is CASSTGGESSGANVLTF. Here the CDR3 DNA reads TGTGCCAGCAGTACAGGGGGTGAGAGCTCTGGAGCCAACGTCCTGACTTTC.

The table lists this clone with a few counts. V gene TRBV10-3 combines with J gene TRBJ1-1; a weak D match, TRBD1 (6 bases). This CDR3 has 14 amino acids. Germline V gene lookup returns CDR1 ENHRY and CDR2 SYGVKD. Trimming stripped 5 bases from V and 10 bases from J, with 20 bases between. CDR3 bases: TGTGCCATCAGTAAAACAGGGATTGAAGACGGAGCTTTCTTT. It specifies CAISKTGIEDGAFF.

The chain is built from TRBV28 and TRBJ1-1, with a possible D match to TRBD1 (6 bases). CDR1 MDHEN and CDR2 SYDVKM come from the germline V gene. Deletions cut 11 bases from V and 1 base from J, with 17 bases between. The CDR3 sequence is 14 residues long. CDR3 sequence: CAVGGALSNTEAFF. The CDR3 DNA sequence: TGTGCCGTAGGGGGGGCCCTTTCGAACACTGAAGCTTTCTTT. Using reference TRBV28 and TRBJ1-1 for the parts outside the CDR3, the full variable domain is DVKVTQSSRYLVKRTGEKVFLECVQDMDHENMFWYRQDPGLGLRLIYFSYDVKMKEKGDIPEGYSVSREKKERFSLILESASTNQTSMYLCAVGGALSNTEAFFGQGTRLTVV.

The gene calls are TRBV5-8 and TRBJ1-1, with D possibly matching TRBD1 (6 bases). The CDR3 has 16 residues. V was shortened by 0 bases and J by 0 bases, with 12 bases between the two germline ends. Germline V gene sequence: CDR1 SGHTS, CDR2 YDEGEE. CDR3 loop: CASSLEGGHLNTEAFF. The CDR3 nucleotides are TGTGCCAGCAGCTTGGAAGGGGGACACTTGAACACTGAAGCTTTCTTT.

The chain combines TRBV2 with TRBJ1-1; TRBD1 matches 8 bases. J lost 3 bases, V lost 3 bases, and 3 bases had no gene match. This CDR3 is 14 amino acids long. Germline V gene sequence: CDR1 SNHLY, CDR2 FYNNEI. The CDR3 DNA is TGTGCCAGCAGTGACCAGGGGGCTGACACTGAAGCTTTCTTT. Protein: CASSDQGADTEAFF.

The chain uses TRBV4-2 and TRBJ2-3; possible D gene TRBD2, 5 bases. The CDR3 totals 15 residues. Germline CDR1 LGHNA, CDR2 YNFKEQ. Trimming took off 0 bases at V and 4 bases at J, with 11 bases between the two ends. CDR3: CASSQERVPPDTQYF. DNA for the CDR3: TGTGCCAGCAGCCAAGAGCGGGTCCCTCCAGATACGCAGTATTTT.

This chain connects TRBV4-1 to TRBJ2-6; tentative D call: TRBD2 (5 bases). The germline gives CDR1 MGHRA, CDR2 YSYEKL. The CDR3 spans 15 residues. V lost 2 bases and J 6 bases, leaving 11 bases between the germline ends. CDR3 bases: TGCGCCAGCAGCCAACCACCGGACTTGGCCAACGTCCTGACTTTC. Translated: CASSQPPDLANVLTF.

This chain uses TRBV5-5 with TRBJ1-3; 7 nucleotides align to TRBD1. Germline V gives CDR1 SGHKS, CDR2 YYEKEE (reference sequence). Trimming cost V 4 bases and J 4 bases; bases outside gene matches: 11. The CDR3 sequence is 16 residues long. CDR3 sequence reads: CASSPAPTGLGNTIYF. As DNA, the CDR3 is TGTGCCAGCAGCCCTGCCCCGACAGGGCTCGGAAACACCATATATTTT. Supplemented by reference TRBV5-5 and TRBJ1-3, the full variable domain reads DAGVTQSPTHLIKTRGQQVTLRCSPISGHKSVSWYQQVLGQGPQFIFQYYEKEERGRGNFPDRFSARQFPNYSSELNVNALLLGDSALYLCASSPAPTGLGNTIYFGEGSWLTVV.

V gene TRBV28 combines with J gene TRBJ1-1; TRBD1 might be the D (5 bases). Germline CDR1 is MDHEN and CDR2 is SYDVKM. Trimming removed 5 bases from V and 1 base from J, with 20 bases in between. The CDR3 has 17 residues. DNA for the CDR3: TGTGCCAGCAGTAGAATTGGGGGGGGTTCCTCGAACACTGAAGCTTTCTTT. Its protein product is CASSRIGGGSSNTEAFF. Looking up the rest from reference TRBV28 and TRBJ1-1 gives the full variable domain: DVKVTQSSRYLVKRTGEKVFLECVQDMDHENMFWYRQDPGLGLRLIYFSYDVKMKEKGDIPEGYSVSREKKERFSLILESASTNQTSMYLCASSRIGGGSSNTEAFFGQGTRLTVV.

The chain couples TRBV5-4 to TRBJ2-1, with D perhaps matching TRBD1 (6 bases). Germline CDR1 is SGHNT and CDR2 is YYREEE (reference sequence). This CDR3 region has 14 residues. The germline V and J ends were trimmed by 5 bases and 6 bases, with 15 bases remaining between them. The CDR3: CASRTGSMLNEQFF. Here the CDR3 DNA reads TGTGCCAGCAGGACAGGCTCGATGCTCAATGAGCAGTTCTTC.

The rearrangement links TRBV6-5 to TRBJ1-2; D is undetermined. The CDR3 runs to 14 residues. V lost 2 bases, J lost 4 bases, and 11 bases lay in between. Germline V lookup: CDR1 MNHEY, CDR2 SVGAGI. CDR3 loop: CASSYAPEAYGYTF. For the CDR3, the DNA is TGTGCCAGCAGTTACGCGCCTGAGGCCTATGGCTACACCTTC.

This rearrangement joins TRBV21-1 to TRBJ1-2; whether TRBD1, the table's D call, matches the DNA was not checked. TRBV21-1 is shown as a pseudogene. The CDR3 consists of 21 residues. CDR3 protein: CASSMGTGQLTMATPRRGYTF. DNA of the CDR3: TGTGCCAGCAGCATGGGGACAGGACAGCTAACTATGGCTACACCCCGGCGAGGCTACACCTTC.

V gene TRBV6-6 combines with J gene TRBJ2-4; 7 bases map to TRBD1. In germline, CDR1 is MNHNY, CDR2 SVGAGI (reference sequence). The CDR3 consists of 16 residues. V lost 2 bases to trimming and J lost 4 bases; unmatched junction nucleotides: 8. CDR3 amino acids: CASSYRTWDRKNIQYF. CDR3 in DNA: TGTGCCAGCAGTTACAGAACCTGGGACAGAAAAAACATTCAGTACTTC.

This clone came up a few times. The CDR3 region has the DNA TGTGCCAGCAGCTTTGGTGAGTCCCCTGAGGGCAATCAGCCCCAGCATTTT. Translating gives CASSFGESPEGNQPQHF. The rearrangement links TRBV7-6 to TRBJ1-5, with D unresolved. Germline lookup yields CDR1 SGHVS and CDR2 FNYEAQ. The CDR3 spans 17 residues. V was cut by 3 bases and J by 2 bases, with 17 bases left in between.

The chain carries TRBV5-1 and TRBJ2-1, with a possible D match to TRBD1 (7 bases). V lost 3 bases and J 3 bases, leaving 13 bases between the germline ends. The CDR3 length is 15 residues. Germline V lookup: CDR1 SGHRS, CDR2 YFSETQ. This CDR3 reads CASSSGDRFYNEQFF. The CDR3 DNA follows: TGCGCCAGCAGCTCGGGGGACAGATTCTACAATGAGCAGTTCTTC.

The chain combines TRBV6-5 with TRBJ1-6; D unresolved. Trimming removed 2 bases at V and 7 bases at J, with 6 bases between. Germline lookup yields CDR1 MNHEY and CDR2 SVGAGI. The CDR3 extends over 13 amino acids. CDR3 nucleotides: TGTGCCAGCAGTTACCTTAGAAATTCACCCCTCCACTTT. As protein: CASSYLRNSPLHF.

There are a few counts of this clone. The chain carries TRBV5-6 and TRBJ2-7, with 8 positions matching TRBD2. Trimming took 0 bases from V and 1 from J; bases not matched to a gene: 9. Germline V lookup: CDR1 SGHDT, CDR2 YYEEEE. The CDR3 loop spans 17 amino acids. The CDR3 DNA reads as TGTGCCAGCAGCTTGGAGGGGGTTGCGGGAGGATCCTACGAGCAGTACTTC. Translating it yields CASSLEGVAGGSYEQYF.